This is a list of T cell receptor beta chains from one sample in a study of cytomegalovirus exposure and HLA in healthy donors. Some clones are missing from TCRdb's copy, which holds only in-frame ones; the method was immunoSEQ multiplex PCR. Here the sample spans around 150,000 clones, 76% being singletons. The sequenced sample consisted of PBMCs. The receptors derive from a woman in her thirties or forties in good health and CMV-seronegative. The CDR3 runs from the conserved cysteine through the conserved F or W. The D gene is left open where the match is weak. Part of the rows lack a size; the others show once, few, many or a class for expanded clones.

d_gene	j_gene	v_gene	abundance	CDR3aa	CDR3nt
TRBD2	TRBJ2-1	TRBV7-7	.	CASSPSHLGLAGDEQFF	TGTGCCAGCAGCCCCTCCCACCTGGGACTAGCCGGGGATGAGCAGTTCTTC
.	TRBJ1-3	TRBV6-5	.	CASSWGKGIGNTIYF	TGTGCCAGCAGTTGGGGCAAAGGGATAGGAAACACCATATATTTT
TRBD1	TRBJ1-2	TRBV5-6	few	CASSWGQSNYGYTF	TGTGCCAGCAGCTGGGGACAGAGCAACTATGGCTACACCTTC
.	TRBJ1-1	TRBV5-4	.	CASRVGGAQDTEAFF	TGTGCCAGCAGAGTGGGGGGGGCGCAGGACACTGAAGCTTTCTTT
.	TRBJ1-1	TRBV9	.	CASSDTGGVMNTEAFF	TGTGCCAGCAGCGACACGGGGGGGGTTATGAACACTGAAGCTTTCTTT
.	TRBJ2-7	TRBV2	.	CASRGDSGAYEQYF	TGTGCCAGCAGGGGAGATTCGGGAGCCTACGAGCAGTACTTC
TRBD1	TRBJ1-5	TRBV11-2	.	CASSSTGVQPQHF	TGTGCCAGCAGCAGCACAGGGGTCCAGCCCCAGCATTTT
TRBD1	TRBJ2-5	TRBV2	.	CASSGSGGSHQETQYF	TGTGCCAGCAGTGGATCAGGGGGAAGTCACCAAGAGACCCAGTACTTC
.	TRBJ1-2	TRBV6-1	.	CASSEYPGPGYGYTF	TGTGCCAGCAGTGAATACCCCGGTCCAGGTTATGGCTACACCTTC
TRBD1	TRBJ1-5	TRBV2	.	CASSRTTGAQDQPQHF	TGTGCCAGCAGTCGAACCACAGGGGCGCAAGATCAGCCCCAGCATTTT
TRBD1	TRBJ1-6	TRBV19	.	CASSGDRKYNSPLHF	TGTGCCAGCAGCGGGGACAGGAAATATAATTCACCCCTCCACTTT
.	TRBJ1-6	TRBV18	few	CASSPSPGNNSPLHF	TGTGCCAGCTCACCGTCTCCAGGGAATAATTCACCCCTCCACTTT
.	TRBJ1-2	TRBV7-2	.	CASSRENNYGYTF	TGTGCCAGCAGCCGGGAGAATAACTATGGCTACACCTTC
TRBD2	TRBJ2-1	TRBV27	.	CASSLTSGRIGEQFF	TGTGCCAGCAGTTTAACTAGCGGGAGAATCGGGGAGCAGTTCTTC
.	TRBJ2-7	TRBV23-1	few	CASSHGTLTYEQYF	TGCGCCAGCAGTCATGGGACACTAACCTACGAGCAGTACTTC
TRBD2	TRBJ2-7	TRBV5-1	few	CASSPTGGVAEQYF	TGCGCCAGCAGCCCCACGGGGGGGGTGGCCGAGCAGTACTTC
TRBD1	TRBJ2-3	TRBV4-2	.	CASSRGTGAVTDTQYF	TGTGCCAGCAGCCGGGGGACAGGGGCGGTCACAGATACGCAGTATTTT
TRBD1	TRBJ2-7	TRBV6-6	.	CASRRVGTGGYEQYF	TGTGCCAGCCGGAGGGTCGGGACAGGGGGCTACGAGCAGTACTTC
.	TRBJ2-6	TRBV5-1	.	CASSDGGAGANVLTF	TGCGCCAGCTCGGATGGGGGCGCTGGGGCCAACGTCCTGACTTTC
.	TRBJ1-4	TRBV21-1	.	CASSELRGTGVDGEKLFF	TGTGCCAGCAGCGAATTAAGGGGGACAGGGGTGGATGGTGAAAAACTGTTTTTT
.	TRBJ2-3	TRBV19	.	CASRIGTRGTDTQYF	TGTGCCAGTAGAATCGGGACAAGAGGGACAGATACGCAGTATTTT
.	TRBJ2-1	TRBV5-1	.	CASSLSAGGWLYNEQFF	TGCGCCAGCAGCTTGTCCGCAGGGGGGTGGCTCTACAATGAGCAGTTCTTC
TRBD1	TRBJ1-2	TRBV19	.	CASSIQGQGAYGYTF	TGTGCCAGTAGTATACAGGGCCAGGGGGCCTATGGCTACACCTTC
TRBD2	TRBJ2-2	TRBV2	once	CASRGSGTTNTGELFF	TGTGCCAGCAGGGGTAGCGGGACGACGAACACCGGGGAGCTGTTTTTT
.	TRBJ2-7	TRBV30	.	CAWSPVAGTYEQYF	TGTGCCTGGAGTCCCGTGGCAGGGACCTACGAGCAGTACTTC
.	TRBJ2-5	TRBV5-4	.	CASSTTQGGETQYF	TGTGCCAGCAGCACCACCCAGGGCGGAGAGACCCAGTACTTC
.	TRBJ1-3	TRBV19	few	CASGAVASAGNTIYF	TGTGCCAGTGGTGCTGTGGCCAGCGCAGGAAACACCATATATTTT
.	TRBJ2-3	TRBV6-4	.	CASSEQISTDTQYF	TGTGCCAGCAGTGAACAAATAAGCACAGATACGCAGTATTTT
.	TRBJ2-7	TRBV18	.	CASSPTGGLSYEQYF	TGTGCCAGCTCACCAACTGGGGGCCTCTCCTACGAGCAGTACTTC
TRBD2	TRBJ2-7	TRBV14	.	CASSQGTSGRVYYEQYF	TGTGCCAGCAGCCAAGGGACTAGCGGGCGAGTTTACTACGAGCAGTACTTC
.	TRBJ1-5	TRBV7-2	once	CASSFFATANQPQHF	TGTGCCAGCAGCTTTTTCGCCACAGCTAATCAGCCCCAGCATTTT
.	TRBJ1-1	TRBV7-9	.	CASSLARHGEAFF	TGTGCCAGCAGCTTAGCACGACACGGTGAAGCTTTCTTT
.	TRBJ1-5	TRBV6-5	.	CASNRHPQDQPQHF	TGTGCCAGCAATAGACACCCACAGGATCAGCCCCAGCATTTT
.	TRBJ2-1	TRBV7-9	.	CASSSGLLAFF	TGTGCCAGCAGCTCCGGACTACTGGCGTTCTTC
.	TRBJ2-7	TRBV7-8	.	CASSLPQGFEQYF	TGTGCCAGCAGCTTACCACAGGGTTTCGAGCAGTACTTC
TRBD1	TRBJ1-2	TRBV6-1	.	CASSTQGAGYGYTF	TGTGCCAGCAGTACGCAGGGGGCTGGCTATGGCTACACCTTC